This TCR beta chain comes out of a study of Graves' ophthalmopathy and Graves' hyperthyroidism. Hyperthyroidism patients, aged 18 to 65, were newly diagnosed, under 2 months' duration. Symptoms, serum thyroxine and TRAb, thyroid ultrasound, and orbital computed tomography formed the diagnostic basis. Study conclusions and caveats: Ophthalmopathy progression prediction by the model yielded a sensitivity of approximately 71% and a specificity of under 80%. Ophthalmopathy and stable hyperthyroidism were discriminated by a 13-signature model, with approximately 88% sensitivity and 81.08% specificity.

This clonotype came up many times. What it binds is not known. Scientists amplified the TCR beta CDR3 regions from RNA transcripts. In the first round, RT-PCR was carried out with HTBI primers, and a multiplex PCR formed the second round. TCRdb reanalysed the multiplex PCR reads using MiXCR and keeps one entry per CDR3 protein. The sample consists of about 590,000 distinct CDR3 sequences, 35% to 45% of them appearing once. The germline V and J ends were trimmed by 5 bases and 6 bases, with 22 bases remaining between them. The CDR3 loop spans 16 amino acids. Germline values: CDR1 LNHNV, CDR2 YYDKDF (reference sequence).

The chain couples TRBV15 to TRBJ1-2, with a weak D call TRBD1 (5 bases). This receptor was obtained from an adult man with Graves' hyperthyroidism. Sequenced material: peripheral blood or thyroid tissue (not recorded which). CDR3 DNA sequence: TGTGCCACCAGCGAATCCTCTCGTCGGGGGTTCGATGGCTACACCTTC. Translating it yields CATSESSRRGFDGYTF. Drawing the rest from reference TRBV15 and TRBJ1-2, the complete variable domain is DAMVIQNPRYQVTQFGKPVTLSCSQTLNHNVMYWYQQKSSQAPKLLFHYYDKDFNNEADTPDNFQSRRPNTSFCFLDIRSPGLGDTAMYLCATSESSRRGFDGYTFGSGTRLTVV.